This T cell receptor (beta chain) was sequenced during a study of cytomegalovirus exposure and HLA in healthy donors. In the study overall: A subsequent analysis reported that the roughly 120 validation repertoires were produced on the same platform that had also been used for the roughly 700 first-cohort repertoires. The study's findings and limits: The authors listed 164 TCR beta chains as cytomegalovirus-associated. While the bulk of TCR sequences proved rare, some public TCRs turned up in many donors.

For this clone: Its target is not known.

Using immunoSEQ multiplex PCR, the repertoire was profiled, and TCRdb retains in-frame clones only, with some absent. The sample lists about 73,000 clones; 90% to 95% were seen once. The donors were in the roughly 110-subject validation cohort, distinct from the roughly 600-subject first cohort. The CDR3 extends over 17 amino acids. The V end lost 7 bases, the J end lost 1 base, and 20 bases lay between the germline ends. The germline V gene has CDR1 SNHLY and CDR2 FYNNEI. The rearrangement joins TRBV2 to TRBJ2-1; TRBD1 is a possible D gene (5 bases). Input material: PBMCs. The TCR was taken from a man between 18 and 29 years old in good health and CMV-seronegative. The CDR3 sequence: CASTLLGLMRSYNEQFF. As DNA, the CDR3 is TGTGCCAGCACCCTACTGGGGCTAATGCGTTCCTACAATGAGCAGTTCTTC.